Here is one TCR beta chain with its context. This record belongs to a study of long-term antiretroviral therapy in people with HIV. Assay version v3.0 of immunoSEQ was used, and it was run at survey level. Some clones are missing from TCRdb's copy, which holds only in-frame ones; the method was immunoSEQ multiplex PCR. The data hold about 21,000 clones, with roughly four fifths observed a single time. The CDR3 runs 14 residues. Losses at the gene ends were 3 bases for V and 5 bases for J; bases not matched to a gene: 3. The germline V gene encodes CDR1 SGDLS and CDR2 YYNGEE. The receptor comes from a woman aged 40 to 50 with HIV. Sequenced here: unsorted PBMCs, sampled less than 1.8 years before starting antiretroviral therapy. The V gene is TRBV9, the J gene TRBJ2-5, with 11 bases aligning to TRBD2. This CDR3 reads CASSDLAGGETQYF. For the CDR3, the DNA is TGTGCCAGCAGCGACCTAGCGGGGGGTGAGACCCAGTACTTC. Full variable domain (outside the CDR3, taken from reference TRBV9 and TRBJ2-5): DSGVTQTPKHLITATGQRVTLRCSPRSGDLSVYWYQQSLDQGLQFLIQYYNGEERAKGNILERFSAQQFPDLHSELNLSSLELGDSALYFCASSDLAGGETQYFGPGTRLLVL.